The 29 T cell receptor beta chains below come from one sample, sequenced in a study of cytomegalovirus exposure and HLA in healthy donors. Researchers ran the PCR with 60 Vbeta and 13 Jbeta primers. Data came from immunoSEQ multiplex PCR; TCRdb stores just in-frame clones and leaves some out. The data contain around 180,000 clones, more than 85% of them seen just once; the ten biggest clones take up around 0.25%. The sequenced sample consisted of PBMCs. All receptors derive from a girl under two years old in good health and CMV-seronegative.

A remark on this clone: The same CDR3 arises from other DNA sequences in this sample as well. The chain is built from TRBV5-1 and TRBJ2-1; 8 nucleotides agree with TRBD1. V was pared by 0 bases and J by 0 bases, with 2 bases of the junction left unmatched. Germline CDR1 reads SGHRS; CDR2 reads YFSETQ. This CDR3 is built from 16 residues. The CDR3 region is CASSLGTGSSYNEQFF. The CDR3 DNA reads as TGCGCCAGCAGCTTGGGGACAGGGAGCTCCTACAATGAGCAGTTCTTC.

The chain has TRBV5-1 and TRBJ2-3; D is uncertain. V lost 5 bases and J 2 bases, leaving 9 bases between the germline ends. CDR3 length equals 13 residues. The germline CDR1 and CDR2 sequences are SGHRS and YFSETQ. Written as DNA, the CDR3 is TGCGCCAGCAGGACTCCTTCCACAGATACGCAGTATTTT. Its translation: CASRTPSTDTQYF.

This clone has more than one count but fewer than ten. V is TRBV4-1 and J is TRBJ2-7, with TRBD1 matching over 7 bases. V lost 2 bases, J lost 4 bases, and 8 bases stayed unmatched. Germline lookup yields CDR1 MGHRA and CDR2 YSYEKL. This CDR3 has 15 amino acids. CDR3 protein: CASSQLRGRGYEQYF. As DNA, the CDR3 is TGCGCCAGCAGCCAATTACGTGGCAGGGGGTACGAGCAGTACTTC.

The chain links TRBV6-5 to TRBJ1-2; 7 bases align to TRBD1. CDR3 length: 15 amino acids. Germline V gene sequence: CDR1 MNHEY, CDR2 SVGAGI. Trimming cost V 6 bases and J 4 bases; bases outside gene matches: 11. The CDR3 sequence: CASREDTGAIYGYTF. The CDR3 DNA is TGTGCCAGCAGGGAGGATACAGGGGCGATCTATGGCTACACCTTC.

J is TRBJ2-1 and V is TRBV5-6; 7 nucleotides match TRBD2. There are 16 residues in the CDR3. V lost 4 bases, J lost 0 bases, and 7 bases stayed unmatched. From germline, CDR1 is SGHDT and CDR2 YYEEEE. The CDR3 nucleotides read TGTGCCAGCAGCCGGTTGGGAGGGAGCTCCTACAATGAGCAGTTCTTC. Its translation is CASSRLGGSSYNEQFF.

The rearrangement links TRBV10-1 to TRBJ2-1; TRBD2 matches at 7 bases. The CDR3 loop spans 14 amino acids. The V segment lost 8 bases and the J segment 2 bases; nucleotides outside the gene matches: 6. The germline V gene has CDR1 WNHNN and CDR2 SYGVQD (reference sequence). CDR3 sequence reads: CASPPSGAYNEQFF. CDR3 bases: TGCGCCAGCCCCCCTAGCGGAGCCTACAATGAGCAGTTCTTC.

The chain couples TRBV30 to TRBJ2-7, with unresolved D. V lost 0 bases, J lost 3 bases, and 12 bases lay in between. Germline V gene lookup returns CDR1 GTSNPN and CDR2 SVGIG (reference sequence). The CDR3 totals 14 residues. CDR3 DNA: TGTGCCTGGAGTGTATCTCCCCGGGTCTACGAGCAGTACTTC. This gives the protein CAWSVSPRVYEQYF.

This chain joins TRBV2 and TRBJ2-5, with TRBD2 matching 13 bases. The CDR3 has 16 amino acids. Germline trimming cut 5 bases from V and 4 bases from J; bases unmatched to any gene: 7. Germline V gene data show CDR1 as SNHLY and CDR2 as FYNNEI. The CDR3 sequence is CASSYTSGGALETQYF. The CDR3 DNA reads as TGTGCCAGCAGTTACACTAGCGGGGGGGCCCTAGAGACCCAGTACTTC.

The CDR3 DNA is TGCGCCAGCAGCCCTCCCGGCAGGGAAAAAGCCAAAAACATTCAGTACTTC. This sequence encodes CASSPPGREKAKNIQYF. The V and J genes are TRBV4-1 and TRBJ2-4; the D gene is possibly TRBD1 (5 bases). Trimming removed 4 bases from V and 0 bases from J, with 16 bases in between. The CDR3 is 17 residues long. Germline loops: CDR1 MGHRA, CDR2 YSYEKL.

The chain carries TRBV14 and TRBJ2-1, with TRBD2 matching 7 bases. With V trimmed by 4 bases and J by 3 bases, 15 bases remained unmatched. CDR1 and CDR2 from the germline V gene are SGHDN and FVKESK. There are 18 residues in the CDR3. CDR3 protein: CASSLFYPAAGVYNEQFF. The CDR3, as DNA: TGTGCCAGCAGCCTGTTTTACCCAGCGGCGGGAGTCTACAATGAGCAGTTCTTC.

The chain links TRBV5-3 to TRBJ2-1, with D perhaps TRBD2 (6 bases). TRBV5-3 is an open reading frame, and its role is uncertain. The CDR3 sequence is 14 residues long. V was shortened by 8 bases and J by 1 base, with 13 bases between the two germline ends. This chain's CDR3 is CASWRGGSYNEQFF. CDR3 sequence (DNA): TGTGCCAGCTGGAGGGGCGGTTCCTACAATGAGCAGTTCTTC.

The rearrangement joins TRBV9 to TRBJ2-3; 11 bases map to TRBD2. The CDR3 length is 15 residues. CDR1 is SGDLS and CDR2 is YYNGEE in the germline V gene. Trimming took 4 bases from V and 2 from J; bases not matched to a gene: 3. CDR3 protein: CASSILAGDTDTQYF. CDR3 nucleotides: TGTGCCAGCAGCATACTAGCGGGGGACACAGATACGCAGTATTTT.

The chain recombines TRBV29-1 with TRBJ2-5, with a tentative D call TRBD2 (6 bases). The CDR3 totals 14 residues. Germline loops: CDR1 SQVTM, CDR2 ANQGSEA. Trimming shortened V by 6 bases and J by 5 bases, and 19 bases separated the two germline ends. This CDR3 is CSVVPREAGETQYF. DNA for the CDR3: TGCAGCGTAGTTCCCAGGGAGGCAGGGGAGACCCAGTACTTC.

The chain links TRBV27 to TRBJ2-1; TRBD1 aligns across 7 bases. CDR1 and CDR2 from the germline V gene are MNHEY and SMNVEV (reference sequence). V was pared by 6 bases and J by 4 bases, with 9 bases of the junction left unmatched. The CDR3 contains 15 residues. The CDR3 coding sequence is TGTGCCAGCAGGCGCCGGGACAGACATTACAATGAGCAGTTCTTC. This gives the protein CASRRRDRHYNEQFF.

To note about this clone: Mismatch with germline at one junction end may stem from a read error. The chain combines TRBV4-3 with TRBJ2-1, with a possible D match to TRBD1 (6 bases). Germline V gene sequence: CDR1 LGHNA, CDR2 YSLEER. This CDR3 has 14 residues. CDR3 in amino acids: CASSPRPVRGEQFF. Here the CDR3 DNA reads TGCGCCAGCAGCCCCCGACCCGTCAGGGGTGAGCAATTCTTC.

This clone was seen once. V is TRBV30 and J is TRBJ1-6; D possibly corresponds to TRBD1 (5 bases). Trimming shortened V by 0 bases and J by 2 bases, and 11 bases separated the two germline ends. CDR3 length: 16 amino acids. CDR1 and CDR2 from the germline V gene are GTSNPN and SVGIG (reference sequence). The CDR3 loop reads CAWSVSRATYNSPLHF. The CDR3 DNA sequence: TGTGCCTGGAGTGTTTCCAGGGCCACCTATAATTCACCCCTCCACTTT.

CDR3 in amino acids: CASSLGSRAHGYTF. CDR3 DNA sequence: TGCGCCAGCAGCTTGGGTTCGAGGGCTCATGGCTACACCTTC. This chain links TRBV5-1 with TRBJ1-2; D gene ambiguous. This CDR3 contains 14 residues. The ends were cut back, 0 bases at V and 6 bases at J, with 12 bases in the middle. Germline assignment: CDR1 SGHRS and CDR2 YFSETQ.

CDR3 bases: TGCGCCAGCAGCCAACTAGCGGGCACCGGGGAGCTGTTTTTT. This codes for CASSQLAGTGELFF. This chain uses TRBV4-1 with TRBJ2-2; TRBD2 aligns across 8 bases. Germline CDR1 reads MGHRA; CDR2 reads YSYEKL. The length of the CDR3 is 14 residues. Trimming at V came to 2 bases and at J to 4 bases, leaving 0 bases not matched to a gene.

The chain employs TRBV19 and TRBJ2-1; TRBD2 aligns across 8 bases. This CDR3 is built from 15 residues. J gave up 2 bases and V 7 bases, and 7 bases lay outside the gene matches. Germline lookup yields CDR1 LNHDA and CDR2 SQIVND (reference sequence). CDR3 nucleotides: TGTGCCAGTACCAAACGGGGGGGCCCCTACAATGAGCAGTTCTTC. Encoded protein: CASTKRGGPYNEQFF.

The genes are TRBV6-1 and TRBJ2-2; 9 positions agree with TRBD2. With 6 bases clipped from V and 6 bases from J, the junction kept 8 bases outside the gene matches. This CDR3 comprises 15 residues. Germline CDR1 MNHNS, CDR2 SASEGT. CDR3 loop: CASRRGGVPAGELFF. Written as DNA, the CDR3 is TGTGCCAGCAGGCGGGGGGGAGTCCCCGCCGGGGAGCTGTTTTTT.

J is TRBJ1-5 and V is TRBV7-2, with TRBD1 matching over 8 bases. The germline V gene encodes CDR1 SGHTA and CDR2 FQGNSA. This CDR3 is built from 14 residues. Trimming took 5 bases from V and 2 from J; bases not matched to a gene: 2. As DNA, the CDR3 is TGTGCCAGCAGCCCGACAGGGGGCAATCAGCCCCAGCATTTT. The encoded protein is CASSPTGGNQPQHF.

The chain links TRBV27 to TRBJ2-3, with D hard to call. The CDR3 is 14 residues long. Trimming removed 3 bases at V and 0 bases at J, with 7 bases between. Germline V gene data show CDR1 as MNHEY and CDR2 as SMNVEV (reference sequence). CDR3 in DNA: TGTGCCAGCAGTTTCTATTCTAGCACAGATACGCAGTATTTT. Translated: CASSFYSSTDTQYF.

The chain employs TRBV5-6 and TRBJ1-6; D uncertain. CDR1 is SGHDT, CDR2 YYEEEE, per germline. Trimming pared 0 bases from V and 0 bases from J, leaving 7 bases between. This CDR3 is built from 16 residues. Here the CDR3 DNA reads TGTGCCAGCAGCTTGGATGGGAGCTCCTATAATTCACCCCTCCACTTT. Its protein is CASSLDGSSYNSPLHF.

This chain links TRBV5-1 with TRBJ2-5; 7 bases are shared with TRBD2. This CDR3 spans 14 amino acids. Germline V gives CDR1 SGHRS, CDR2 YFSETQ. J gave up 3 bases and V 4 bases, and 6 bases lay outside the gene matches. The CDR3 DNA is TGCGCCAGCAGCCTCGGGGGGTTGAAAGAGACCCAGTACTTC. Amino acids: CASSLGGLKETQYF.

V and J are TRBV9 and TRBJ2-1, with 11 bases lining up with TRBD2. V trimming: 3 bases; J trimming: 5 bases; junction bases outside the gene matches: 4. The CDR3 extends over 15 amino acids. Germline CDR1 SGDLS, CDR2 YYNGEE. CDR3 in DNA: TGTGCCAGCAGCGGTACTAGCGGGGGAAACAATGAGCAGTTCTTC. Its translation is CASSGTSGGNNEQFF.

The chain uses TRBV11-2 and TRBJ1-3; D is perhaps TRBD1 (6 bases). Germline-derived CDR1 and CDR2 are SGHAT and FQNNGV. V was cut by 4 bases and J by 4 bases, with 11 bases left in between. The CDR3 is 14 amino acids. Here the CDR3 DNA reads TGTGCCAGCAGCTCCCAAGGGGGAGGAAACACCATATATTTT. Its protein is CASSSQGGGNTIYF. Supplemented by reference TRBV11-2 and TRBJ1-3, the full variable domain reads EAGVAQSPRYKIIEKRQSVAFWCNPISGHATLYWYQQILGQGPKLLIQFQNNGVVDDSQLPKDRFSAERLKGVDSTLKIQPAKLEDSAVYLCASSSQGGGNTIYFGEGSWLTVV.

The chain recombines TRBV18 with TRBJ1-2; 8 nucleotides line up with TRBD1. V lost 2 bases and J lost 7; bases outside the gene matches: 9. Germline loops: CDR1 KGHSH, CDR2 LQKENI. The CDR3 is 15 residues long. The CDR3 DNA is TGTGCCAGCTCACCAAAGTCGGACAGGGTTCGTGGCTACACCTTC. It yields the protein CASSPKSDRVRGYTF.

This chain uses TRBV5-5 with TRBJ2-7; weak D call: TRBD2 (5 bases). This CDR3 is 13 amino acids long. The V and J ends lost 4 bases and 4 bases respectively, with 12 bases between them. From germline, CDR1 is SGHKS and CDR2 YYEKEE (reference sequence). CDR3 bases: TGTGCCAGCAGCCCGAGGGAGTTTTACGAGCAGTACTTC. Amino acid sequence: CASSPREFYEQYF.

The chain is built from TRBV4-2 and TRBJ1-6; D remains unclear. Trimming shortened V by 1 base and J by 8 bases, and 12 bases separated the two germline ends. The CDR3 runs to 15 residues. Germline-derived CDR1 and CDR2 are LGHNA and YNFKEQ. The CDR3 nucleotides are TGTGCCAGCAGCCAAGTTGAGCGGGAGCATTCACCCCTCCACTTT. Amino acids: CASSQVEREHSPLHF.